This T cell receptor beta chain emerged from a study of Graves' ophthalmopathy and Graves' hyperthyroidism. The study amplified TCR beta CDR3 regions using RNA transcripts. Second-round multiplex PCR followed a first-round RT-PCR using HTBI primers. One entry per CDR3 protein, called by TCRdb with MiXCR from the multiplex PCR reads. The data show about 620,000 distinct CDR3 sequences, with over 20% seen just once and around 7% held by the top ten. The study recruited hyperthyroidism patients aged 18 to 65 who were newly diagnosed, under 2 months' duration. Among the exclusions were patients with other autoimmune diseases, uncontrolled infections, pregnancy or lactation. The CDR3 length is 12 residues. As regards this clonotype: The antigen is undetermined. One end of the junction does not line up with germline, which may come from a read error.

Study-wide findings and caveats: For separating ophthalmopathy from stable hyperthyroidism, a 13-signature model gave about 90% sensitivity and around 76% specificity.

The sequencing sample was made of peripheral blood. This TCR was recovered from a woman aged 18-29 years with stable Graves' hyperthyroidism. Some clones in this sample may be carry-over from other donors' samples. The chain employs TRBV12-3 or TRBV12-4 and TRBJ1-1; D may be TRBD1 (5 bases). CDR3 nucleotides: TGTGCCAGCAGTTCTGCAGGGACTGATGCTTTCTTT. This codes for CASSSAGTDAFF.